Included here is one T cell receptor (beta chain) sequence, with context. This clone was detected many times. It has no known antigen specificity. No base quality information exists; no much larger clone differs at one position. The same CDR3 can be traced to other DNA sequences in this sample. The record originates from a study of cytomegalovirus exposure and HLA in healthy donors (TCRdb year 2017). About the full investigation: An earlier analysis of about 560 of the donors reported about 300 Gb of sequence data and roughly 120 million unique TCR beta sequences obtained from 150 million to 200 million T cells. An early release covering 500 to 750 HLA-typed donors comprised around 300 gigabases of sequencing data and 65 million to 100 million unique TCR sequences. Of the roughly 400 genotyped donors, around 81% fell in the genetic ancestry cluster associated with self-reported Caucasian donors. The study was designed to test whether signatures of past pathogen exposure could be identified by cataloging public T cell receptors. The study profiled the T cell repertoires of around 700 subjects by immunosequencing and related them to cytomegalovirus serostatus. A separate validation cohort of more than 100 different subjects was used in addition to the approximately 610-subject first cohort. To predict cytomegalovirus infection status, the study combined high-throughput TCR immunosequencing, statistical association of individual TCRs with disease status, and machine learning. A later analysis re-examined previously published TCR beta repertoires from roughly 650 donors and added high-resolution HLA genotyping to investigate patterns of TCR occurrence. In the later analysis, no new phenotypic data were used to find candidate immune exposures; instead, reliance was placed on TCR beta sequences and their occurrence across donors. In an earlier analysis of about 590 of the donors, high-throughput TCR beta sequencing was used to judge whether each TCR beta V gene segment behaved as functional or pseudogenic. Alongside the repertoire data, information on donor age, sex, ethnicity and CMV serostatus was compiled. Genome-wide SNP genotypes for about 55% of the roughly 670 donors were used in a later genetic analysis, which treated that subset as a discovery cohort. All discovery cohort repertoires had been generated using a single sequencing platform. Class I and class II HLA loci were covered by the typing at four-digit resolution. Typing coverage varied by locus: 629-630 donors for A, B, C, DRB1 and DQB1; roughly 520 for DQA1; 600 to 610 for DPA1; roughly 450 for DPB1. Several DR-DQ haplotypes were handled as single units for association and clustering, since linkage in the cohort was strong. Across roughly 420 genotyped donors of the cohort, an average of approximately 220,000 unique TCR beta nucleotide sequences per donor were sequenced, and roughly 17% of those sequences were non-productive. The investigation overall reported the following: According to the authors, the approach could potentially be generalized to other disease states and immunological phenotypes. According to a later analysis, most CMV-associated TCR beta chains appeared to be HLA-restricted, and the HLA associations seemed to be driven largely by CMV exposure. Immune exposure information for the cohort was limited to CMV serostatus. In this cohort, only TCR beta chains were sequenced, and detectable features were limited by the absence of alpha or paired-chain data. A later genetic analysis reported fewer N-insertions in productive TCRs among donors in an Asian-associated ancestry cluster than the roughly 640-donor mean. Most TCR sequences were observed very rarely across donors, whereas some public TCRs were present in many individuals. A few of the identified cytomegalovirus-associated TCR beta chains were confirmed in vitro to be specific for cytomegalovirus antigens. A cluster of highly shared sequence variants was judged likely to represent a technical artifact of the sequencing pipeline. Sequencing depth was assumed to be roughly uniform across donors in the presence/absence analyses, though that assumption may not hold. In an earlier analysis of 450 to 750 of the donors, most TCR beta V segments appeared in productive rearrangements about 90% or about 30% of the time, broadly matching IMGT annotations. The study listed approximately 150 TCR beta chains as associated with cytomegalovirus. About 17 rarely observed V segments, including chromosome 9 orphons, were excluded from the earlier analysis of a few hundred of the donors because counts were too low. In a later analysis, the rate of TCR association differed among HLA loci, with DRB1 alleles having the most associated TCRs and HLA-C alleles having the fewest. Several of the top co-occurrence clusters appeared to be linked to parvovirus B19, influenza, CMV and Epstein-Barr virus, according to a later analysis. Linkage disequilibrium might explain the correlated functional status among segregating V segments, but an unknown experimental factor could not be ruled out. V-gene and J-gene trimming of TCR beta chains was associated with a missense DCLRE1C variant in a later genetic analysis, and the association was replicated in an independent cohort. At a false discovery rate of 0.05, a later analysis linked about 16,000 TCR beta sequences to specific HLA alleles. A further reported finding was that TCR beta sequences accurately predicted the HLA-A and HLA-B alleles for most subjects in the first cohort. The classifier was reported to diagnose cytomegalovirus status with high specificity and sensitivity in both the original cohort and the validation cohort. HLA typing was unavailable for some donors at each locus, so association tests used only the typed subset. In a later analysis, HLA-associated TCR beta chains showed more clonal expansion and lower generation probabilities than non-associated chains that were equally common. Assigning TCR associations to individual alleles was difficult when HLA alleles, especially DR and DQ, strongly co-occurred.

The cohort comprised some 730 healthy bone marrow donors. At the time of sampling, all cohort members were nominally healthy, though unrecorded immune exposures were likely present. The donor tested CMV seropositive, placing the donor among the roughly 300 seropositive members of the cohort. Every donor gave a peripheral blood sample, and the peripheral blood mononuclear cells from that sample were used for TCR beta sequencing. The Qiagen DNeasy Blood Extraction Kit was used to extract genomic DNA from the blood cell samples. The library was made by the immunoSEQ multiplex PCR assay. A mixture of 60 forward primers for TCR Vbeta segments and 13 reverse primers for TCR Jbeta segments was used in the multiplex PCR. The CDR3 region of rearranged TCR beta genes was amplified from genomic DNA by a multiplex PCR assay. The Illumina HiSeq System was used to sequence the amplified TCR beta libraries as 87-base-pair reads. Processing in the source paper ran as follows. A later analysis counted 75 million to 100 million unique TCR beta chains across the 550 to 800 repertoires, and around 9.9 million of these chains were shared by at least two donors. A nearest-neighbor algorithm error-corrected the raw reads and collapsed the reads into unique sequences, merging closely related sequences to remove PCR and sequencing errors. CDR3 sequences were aligned to IMGT reference sequences to assign V, D and J gene segments. For a sequence to be retained, a match of at least six nucleotides to both a V gene segment and a J gene segment was required. A rearrangement counted as productive if the CDR3 had no stop codons and remained in frame with V and J, and every other rearrangement counted as non-productive. Following IMGT convention, CDR3 was defined as the stretch from the second conserved V-encoded cysteine up to the conserved J-encoded phenylalanine. The earlier analysis of about 560 of the donors excluded any sequence lacking an unambiguous match to a single V gene segment. In an earlier analysis of 450 to 700 of the donors, V segments were called functional above 56.7% productive rearrangements and were called segregating when the between-donor standard deviation exceeded 5%. A statistical classification framework was developed to diagnose cytomegalovirus status using the catalog of TCR beta chain sequences. In a later analysis, V and J genes were assigned by comparing TCR nucleotide sequences against IMGT/GENE-DB human TR gene sequences. In a later analysis, CDR3 sequences and most-parsimonious VDJ recombination scenarios were assigned using the TCRdist pipeline. In a later analysis, each TCR beta chain was defined by its CDR3 amino acid sequence together with its V-gene family, and reads without a unique V-gene family were excluded. In a later analysis, around 600 highly shared, low-generation-probability nucleotide sequences were removed to address suspected cross-contamination and a sequencing artifact. In a later analysis, a clonal expansion index was calculated for each public chain from normalized within-repertoire ranks of inferred template counts. In a later analysis, generation probabilities were computed using a VDJ recombination model fitted to out-of-frame rearrangements, and the results were checked against IGoR. A later analysis scored TCR-TCR, TCR-HLA and TCR-CMV co-occurrence with hypergeometric tests, applying a repertoire-size bias correction to TCR pairs. To estimate false discovery rates, a later analysis permuted the HLA or CMV assignments 20 times. A later analysis grouped co-occurring TCRs with DBSCAN, adding TCRdist sequence similarity when clustering within HLA-allele-positive subsets. For co-occurrence clustering, repertoires with fewer than 30,000 or more than 120,000 public chains were excluded, along with a handful of repertoires with anomalous nucleotide sharing. Here the immuneACCESS table is served through TCRdb, limited to in-frame sequences with V and J called. Missing clones are a known gap in these copies; in checked studies unresolved V genes cover under half, and the rest lacks a known reason. V and J calls plus clone size are reproduced from that table; the DNA served to infer D and trimming. The sample table lists around 160,000 clones, about three quarters of them with a count of one. The biggest ten clones account for around 4.6% of the sample.

The sequence came from a man younger than 30 in good health and CMV-seropositive. The specimen was PBMCs.

The sequenced DNA is TGTGCCACCAGCAGAGAGGAGGGAGATGGCTACACCTTC. Translated, it reads CATSREEGDGYTF. The chain joins TRBV15 to TRBJ1-2; the D gene lacks a confident call. V loses 0 bases, J loses 6 bases, and the germline ends lie 8 bases apart. Taken from the germline V gene (reference sequence), the CDR1 and CDR2 loops are LNHNV and YYDKDF. The cysteine opens and the phenylalanine closes a CDR3 of 13 amino acids. Only the CDR3 portion is preserved as DNA: 39 bases, with reading frame beginning at the first base.